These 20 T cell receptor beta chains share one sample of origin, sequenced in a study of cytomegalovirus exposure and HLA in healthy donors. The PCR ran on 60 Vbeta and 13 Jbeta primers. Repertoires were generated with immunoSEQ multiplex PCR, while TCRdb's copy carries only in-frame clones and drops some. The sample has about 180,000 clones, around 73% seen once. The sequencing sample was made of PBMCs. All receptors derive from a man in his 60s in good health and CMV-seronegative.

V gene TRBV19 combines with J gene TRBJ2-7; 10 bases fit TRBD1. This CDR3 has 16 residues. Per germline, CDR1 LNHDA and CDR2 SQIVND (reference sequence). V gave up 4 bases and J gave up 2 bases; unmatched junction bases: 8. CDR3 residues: CASSTPGQGGTYEQYF. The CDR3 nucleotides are TGTGCCAGTAGTACGCCCGGACAGGGGGGCACCTACGAGCAGTACTTC.

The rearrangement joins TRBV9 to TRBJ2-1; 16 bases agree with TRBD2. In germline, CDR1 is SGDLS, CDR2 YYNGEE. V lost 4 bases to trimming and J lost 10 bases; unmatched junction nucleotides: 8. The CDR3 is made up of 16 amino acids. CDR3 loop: CASSPGLAGGRREQFF. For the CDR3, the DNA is TGTGCCAGCAGCCCGGGACTAGCGGGAGGGCGTAGGGAGCAGTTCTTC. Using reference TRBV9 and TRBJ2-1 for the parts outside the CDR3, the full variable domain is DSGVTQTPKHLITATGQRVTLRCSPRSGDLSVYWYQQSLDQGLQFLIQYYNGEERAKGNILERFSAQQFPDLHSELNLSSLELGDSALYFCASSPGLAGGRREQFFGPGTRLTVL.

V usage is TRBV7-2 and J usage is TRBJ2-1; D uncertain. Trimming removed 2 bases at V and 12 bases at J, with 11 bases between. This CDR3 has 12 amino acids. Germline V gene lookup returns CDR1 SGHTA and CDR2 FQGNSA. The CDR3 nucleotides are TGTGCCAGCAGCTTAAATCTGGCTGGGCAGTTCTTC. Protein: CASSLNLAGQFF.

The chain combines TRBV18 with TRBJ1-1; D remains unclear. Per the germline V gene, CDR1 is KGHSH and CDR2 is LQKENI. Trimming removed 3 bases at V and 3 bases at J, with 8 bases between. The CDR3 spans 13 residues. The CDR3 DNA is TGTGCCAGCTCACCGTCCGGGGACACTGAAGCTTTCTTT. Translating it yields CASSPSGDTEAFF.

The DNA of the CDR3 is TGCAGCGTTGAAGATGACAGGGTTACTGAAGCTTTCTTT. Its translation is CSVEDDRVTEAFF. The V call is TRBV29-1, the J call TRBJ1-1; 7 nucleotides match TRBD1. Germline V gene lookup returns CDR1 SQVTM and CDR2 ANQGSEA. With 0 bases clipped from V and 5 bases from J, the junction kept 3 bases outside the gene matches. The CDR3 extends over 13 amino acids.

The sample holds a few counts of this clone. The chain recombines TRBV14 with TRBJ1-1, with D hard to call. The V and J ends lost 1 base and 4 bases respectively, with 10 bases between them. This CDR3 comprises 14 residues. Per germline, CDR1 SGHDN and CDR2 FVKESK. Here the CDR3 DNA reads TGTGCCAGCAGCCAAGCGGTCGGAGTCACTGAAGCTTTCTTT. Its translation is CASSQAVGVTEAFF.

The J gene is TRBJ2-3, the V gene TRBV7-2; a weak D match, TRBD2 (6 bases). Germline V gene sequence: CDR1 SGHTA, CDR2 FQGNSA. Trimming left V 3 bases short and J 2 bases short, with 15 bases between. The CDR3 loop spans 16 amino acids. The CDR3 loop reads CASSFSRLVNTDTQYF. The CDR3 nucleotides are TGTGCCAGCAGCTTCTCGAGACTAGTAAACACAGATACGCAGTATTTT.

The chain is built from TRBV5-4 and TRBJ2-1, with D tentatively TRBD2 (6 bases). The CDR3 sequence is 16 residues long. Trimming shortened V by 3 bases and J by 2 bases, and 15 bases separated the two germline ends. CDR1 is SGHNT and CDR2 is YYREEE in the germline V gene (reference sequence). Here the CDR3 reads CASSSTGGATYNEQFF. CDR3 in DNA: TGTGCCAGCAGCTCCACTGGCGGGGCAACCTACAATGAGCAGTTCTTC.

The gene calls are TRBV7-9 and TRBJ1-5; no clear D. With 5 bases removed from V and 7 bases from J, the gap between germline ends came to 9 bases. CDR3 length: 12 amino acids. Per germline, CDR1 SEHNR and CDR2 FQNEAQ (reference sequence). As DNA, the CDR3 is TGTGCCAGCAGCCCAGTGGGCCAGCCCCAGCATTTT. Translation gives CASSPVGQPQHF.

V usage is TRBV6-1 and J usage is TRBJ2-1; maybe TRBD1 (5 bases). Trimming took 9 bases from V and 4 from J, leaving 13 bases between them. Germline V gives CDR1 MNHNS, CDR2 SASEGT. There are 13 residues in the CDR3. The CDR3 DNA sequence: TGTGCCAGTCAGGGTAGGCTTTACAATGAGCAGTTCTTC. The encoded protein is CASQGRLYNEQFF.

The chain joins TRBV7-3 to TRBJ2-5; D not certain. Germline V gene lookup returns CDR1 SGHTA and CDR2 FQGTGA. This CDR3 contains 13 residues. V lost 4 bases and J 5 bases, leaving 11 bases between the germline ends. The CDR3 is CASSSAVKETQYF. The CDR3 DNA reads TGTGCCAGCAGCTCGGCGGTTAAGGAGACCCAGTACTTC.

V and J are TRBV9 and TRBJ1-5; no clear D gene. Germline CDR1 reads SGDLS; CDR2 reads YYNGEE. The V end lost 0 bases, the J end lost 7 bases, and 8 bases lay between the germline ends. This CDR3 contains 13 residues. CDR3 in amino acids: CASSVEPGQPQHF. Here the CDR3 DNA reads TGTGCCAGCAGCGTAGAACCGGGGCAGCCCCAGCATTTT.

The CDR3 loop is CASSETDISYNEQFF. DNA for the CDR3: TGTGCCAGCAGTGAGACAGATATCTCCTACAATGAGCAGTTCTTC. V gene TRBV2 combines with J gene TRBJ2-1, with TRBD1 as a possible D gene (5 bases). This CDR3 region has 15 residues. Germline V CDR1 and CDR2: SNHLY, FYNNEI. The V end lost 3 bases, the J end lost 0 bases, and 9 bases lay between the germline ends.

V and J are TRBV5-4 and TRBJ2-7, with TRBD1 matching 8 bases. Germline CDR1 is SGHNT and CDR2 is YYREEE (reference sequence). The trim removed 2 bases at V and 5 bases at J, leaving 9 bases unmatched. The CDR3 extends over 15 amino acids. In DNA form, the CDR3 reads TGTGCCAGCAGCTTTCAGGGGGCGTCAAGGGACGAGCAGTACTTC. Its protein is CASSFQGASRDEQYF. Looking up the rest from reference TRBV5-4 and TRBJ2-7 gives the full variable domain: ETGVTQSPTHLIKTRGQQVTLRCSSQSGHNTVSWYQQALGQGPQFIFQYYREEENGRGNFPPRFSGLQFPNYSSELNVNALELDDSALYLCASSFQGASRDEQYFGPGTRLTVT.

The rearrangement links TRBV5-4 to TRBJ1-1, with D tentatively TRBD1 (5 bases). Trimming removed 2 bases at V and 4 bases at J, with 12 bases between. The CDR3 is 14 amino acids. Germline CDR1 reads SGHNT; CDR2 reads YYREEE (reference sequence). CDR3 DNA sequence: TGTGCCAGCAGCTTCGGGGGTATGGTCACTGAAGCTTTCTTT. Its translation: CASSFGGMVTEAFF.

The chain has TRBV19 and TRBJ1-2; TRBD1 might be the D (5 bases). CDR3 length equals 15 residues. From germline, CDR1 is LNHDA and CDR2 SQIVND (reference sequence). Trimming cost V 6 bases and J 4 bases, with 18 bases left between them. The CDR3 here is CASSIPGGTPYGYTF. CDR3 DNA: TGTGCCAGTAGCATACCGGGGGGGACCCCCTATGGCTACACCTTC.

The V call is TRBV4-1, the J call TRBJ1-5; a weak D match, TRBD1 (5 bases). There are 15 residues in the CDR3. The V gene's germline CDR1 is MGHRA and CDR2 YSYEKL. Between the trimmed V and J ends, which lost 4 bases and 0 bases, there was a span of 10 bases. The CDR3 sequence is CASSLAGYSNQPQHF. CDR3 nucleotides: TGCGCCAGCAGCCTGGCAGGGTATAGCAATCAGCCCCAGCATTTT.

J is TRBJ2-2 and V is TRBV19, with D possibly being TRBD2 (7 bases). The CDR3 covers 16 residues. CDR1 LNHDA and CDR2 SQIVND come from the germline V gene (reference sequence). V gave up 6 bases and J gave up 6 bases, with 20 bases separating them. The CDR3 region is CASRWGGIKGAGELFF. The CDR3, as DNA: TGTGCCAGTAGATGGGGGGGCATTAAAGGCGCCGGGGAGCTGTTTTTT.

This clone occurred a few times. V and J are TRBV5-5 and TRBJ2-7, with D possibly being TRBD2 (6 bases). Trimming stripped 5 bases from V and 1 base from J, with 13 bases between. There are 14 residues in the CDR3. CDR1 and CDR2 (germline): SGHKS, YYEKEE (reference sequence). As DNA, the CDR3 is TGTGCCAGCAGGTATAGCGGAGGTTCCTACGAGCAGTACTTC. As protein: CASRYSGGSYEQYF.

CDR3 bases: TGTGCCAGCTCTAAGGGGGGGTCCGGGGAGCTGTTTTTT. Protein product: CASSKGGSGELFF. This sequence joins TRBV6-5 and TRBJ2-2; tentatively, D is TRBD2 (7 bases). The CDR3 is 13 residues long. CDR1 MNHEY and CDR2 SVGAGI come from the germline V gene. Trimming pared 8 bases from V and 6 bases from J, leaving 13 bases between.